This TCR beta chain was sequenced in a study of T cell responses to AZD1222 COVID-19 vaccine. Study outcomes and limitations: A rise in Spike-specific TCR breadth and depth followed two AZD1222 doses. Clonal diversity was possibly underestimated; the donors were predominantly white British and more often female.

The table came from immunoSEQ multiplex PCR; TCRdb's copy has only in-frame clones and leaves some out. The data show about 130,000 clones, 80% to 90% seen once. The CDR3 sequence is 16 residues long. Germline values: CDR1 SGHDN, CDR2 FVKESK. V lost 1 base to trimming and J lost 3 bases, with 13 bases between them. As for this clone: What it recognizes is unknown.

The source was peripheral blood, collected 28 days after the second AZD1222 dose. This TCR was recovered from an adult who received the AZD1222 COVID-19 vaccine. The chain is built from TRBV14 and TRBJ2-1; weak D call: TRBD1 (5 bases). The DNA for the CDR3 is TGTGCCAGCAGCCAAGTCGGCAGGGTAGGCTACAATGAGCAGTTCTTC. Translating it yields CASSQVGRVGYNEQFF.